This passage covers 10 T cell receptor beta chains from one sample sequenced in a study of cytomegalovirus exposure and HLA in healthy donors. Clones were read by immunoSEQ multiplex PCR, and TCRdb kept only the in-frame ones, dropping some. Of over 200,000 clones listed, 85% to 90% are singletons. The sample was PBMCs. These receptors all come from a woman aged 18-30 years in good health and CMV-seronegative.

The rearrangement uses TRBV10-3 and TRBJ2-7, with TRBD1 matching over 9 bases. The V segment lost 0 bases and the J segment 2 bases; nucleotides outside the gene matches: 2. The CDR3 consists of 15 residues. Per germline, CDR1 ENHRY and CDR2 SYGVKD. CDR3 DNA sequence: TGTGCCATCAGTGAGTCGAGGGACAGGGCCTACGAGCAGTACTTC. Its protein is CAISESRDRAYEQYF.

This clone occurred a few times. The V call is TRBV6-1, the J call TRBJ2-7, with TRBD2 matching over 8 bases. The CDR3 consists of 15 residues. After removal of 5 bases from V and 1 base from J, the junction contained 7 bases not matched to a gene. Germline CDR1 is MNHNS and CDR2 is SASEGT. The CDR3: CASSTTSGGSYEQYF. The CDR3 DNA reads TGTGCCAGCAGTACTACTAGCGGAGGGTCCTACGAGCAGTACTTC.

The chain links TRBV7-6 to TRBJ2-3; TRBD2 matches at 11 bases. Germline values: CDR1 SGHVS, CDR2 FNYEAQ. Unmatched junction bases numbered 9, after V lost 1 base and J lost 0 bases. The CDR3 is 19 residues long. The CDR3 DNA is TGTGCCAGCAGCTTAGGTTGGGGGACTAGCGGCCTAAGCACAGATACGCAGTATTTT. Translating it yields CASSLGWGTSGLSTDTQYF. Drawing the rest from reference TRBV7-6 and TRBJ2-3, the complete variable domain is GAGVSQSPRYKVTKRGQDVALRCDPISGHVSLYWYRQALGQGPEFLTYFNYEAQQDKSGLPNDRFSAERPEGSISTLTIQRTEQRDSAMYRCASSLGWGTSGLSTDTQYFGPGTRLTVL.

The chain recombines TRBV9 with TRBJ1-2; the match to TRBD1 covers 7 bases. V lost 0 bases to trimming and J lost 7 bases; unmatched junction nucleotides: 9. This CDR3 is built from 15 residues. Germline lookup yields CDR1 SGDLS and CDR2 YYNGEE. The CDR3 bases are TGTGCCAGCAGCGTAGGGAGGAACAGGGGCGGTGGCTACACCTTC. Amino acid sequence: CASSVGRNRGGGYTF.

DNA for the CDR3: TGTGCCAGCAGCCCCGGGACAGGGGCCACTAATGAAAAACTGTTTTTT. Translated, it gives CASSPGTGATNEKLFF. The V call is TRBV7-9, the J call TRBJ1-4; 10 nucleotides line up with TRBD1. Germline CDR1 SEHNR, CDR2 FQNEAQ (reference sequence). This CDR3 comprises 16 residues. V was pared by 5 bases and J by 2 bases, with 5 bases of the junction left unmatched.

This clone was counted once. CDR3 amino acids: CASSLVFGGEQYF. The CDR3 bases are TGTGCCAGCAGCTTAGTCTTCGGAGGTGAGCAGTACTTC. V and J are TRBV7-2 and TRBJ2-7; D perhaps matches TRBD2 (5 bases). The CDR3 totals 13 residues. The V and J ends lost 1 base and 7 bases respectively, with 11 bases between them. Looked up from germline, CDR1 is SGHTA and CDR2 is FQGNSA.

The chain couples TRBV27 to TRBJ2-7; maybe TRBD2 (5 bases). V lost 4 bases to trimming and J lost 1 base, with 8 bases between them. Looked up from germline, CDR1 is MNHEY and CDR2 is SMNVEV (reference sequence). CDR3 size: 13 residues. The CDR3 region is CASSSEESYEQYF. CDR3 nucleotides: TGTGCCAGCAGTTCGGAGGAGTCCTACGAGCAGTACTTC.

On this clone: Other DNA sequences in the sample encode the same CDR3. CDR3 nucleotide sequence: TGTGCCAGCACCCCGGGGTATGGCTACACCTTC. This codes for CASTPGYGYTF. The V and J genes are TRBV6-5 and TRBJ1-2; no clear D. In germline, CDR1 is MNHEY, CDR2 SVGAGI. The CDR3 covers 11 residues. The V end was cut by 7 bases, the J end by 5 bases, with 8 bases between.

The DNA for the CDR3 is TGTGCCAGCAGCTTGGACCCGGACTCATCCTACGAGCAGTACTTC. The encoded protein is CASSLDPDSSYEQYF. The rearrangement joins TRBV5-4 to TRBJ2-7, with D maybe TRBD2 (5 bases). The CDR3 loop spans 15 amino acids. Between the trimmed V and J ends, which lost 0 bases and 1 base, there was a span of 11 bases. From germline, CDR1 is SGHNT and CDR2 YYREEE (reference sequence).

This chain connects TRBV11-3 to TRBJ2-3; D is uncertain. V lost 5 bases to trimming and J lost 6 bases, with 9 bases between them. Per the germline V gene, CDR1 is SGHNT and CDR2 is YENEEA. The CDR3 consists of 12 residues. As DNA, the CDR3 is TGTGCCAGCAGCCCGGGTCGGGATACGCAGTATTTT. This encodes CASSPGRDTQYF.